The clone carrying this TCR beta chain showed up many times. The data originate from a study of T-cell reconstitution after alpha-beta-depleted transplantation in children. V was trimmed by 7 bases and J by 8 bases, leaving 14 bases between them. CDR3 size: 12 residues. The V gene's germline CDR1 is SGHRS and CDR2 YFSETQ. Unique molecular identifiers featured in how the TCRbeta library was prepared. Each CDR3 protein is one row after TCRdb ran MiXCR on the PCR reads. The data hold tens of thousands of distinct CDR3 sequences, with about 5.7% observed a single time. This TCR came from a female patient aged 2 to 10 who had a stem cell transplant for aplastic anemia, so the T cells may come from the graft donor. Source: PBMCs, mostly from graft donor cells, taken 60 days after TCRalphabeta/CD19-depleted stem cell transplant. This chain uses TRBV5-1 with TRBJ2-3, with a tentative D call TRBD2 (5 bases). The CDR3 protein is CASGPSSPTQYF. Written as DNA, the CDR3 is TGCGCCAGCGGCCCATCTAGCCCTACGCAGTATTTT.